This TCR beta chain was observed in a study of blood T cell repertoires in COVID-19. Here immunoSEQ multiplex PCR was the method, and the copy in TCRdb shows in-frame clones only, minus some. The data contain over 150,000 clones, under 90% of them singletons. Looked up from germline, CDR1 is SGDLS and CDR2 is YYNGEE. V was trimmed by 4 bases and J by 6 bases, leaving 13 bases between them. This CDR3 contains 13 residues. What was sequenced was peripheral blood. J is TRBJ1-1 and V is TRBV9, with D unresolved. This TCR derives from a woman older than 75 with active or convalescent COVID-19. The CDR3 spells CASSPPGSAEAFF. For the CDR3, the DNA is TGTGCCAGCAGCCCTCCCGGGTCAGCTGAAGCTTTCTTT.